A selection of T cell receptor beta chains follows, all from one sample in a study of T-cell memory formation after mild COVID-19. TCRdb passed the 5' RACE reads through MiXCR, listing each CDR3 protein once. The sample yields about 180,000 distinct CDR3 sequences, approximately 16% seen once. The sample comprised PBMCs or a T cell subset sorted from them (not recorded which). These receptors were taken from an adult woman who had mild COVID-19 (a few samples of this study predate the infection). Cell type and time point are not known. Both conserved end residues are part of each CDR3. A D gene is named only where the DNA matches it firmly. Rows may omit the clone size; those that give it use once, few, many or a size class.

cdr3_nt cdr3_aa v_call d_call clone_size j_call
TGCGCCAGCAGTCGGACTAGCGGGGAAATCAATGAGCAGTTCTTC CASSRTSGEINEQFF TRBV4-1 TRBD2 NA TRBJ2-1
TGTGCCAGCAGTCTGGGAACTGCGGGAGGCACTGAAGCTTTCTTT CASSLGTAGGTEAFF TRBV12-3/TRBV12-4 NA NA TRBJ1-1
TGTGCCACCAGTGATCCGTACCGGTCCTCTGGGGCCAACGTCCTGACTTTC CATSDPYRSSGANVLTF TRBV24-1 NA NA TRBJ2-6
TGCGCCAGCAGCTTGGCCGGAATCGGGCAAGAGACCCAGTACTTC CASSLAGIGQETQYF TRBV5-1 NA NA TRBJ2-5
TGTGCCAGCAGTCCGGGCATGGATTCCTACGAGCAGTACTTC CASSPGMDSYEQYF TRBV3-1 NA NA TRBJ2-7
TGCGCCAGCAGCTTGATGTCCGGGGGGCCCTACGAGCAGTACTTC CASSLMSGGPYEQYF TRBV5-1 NA many TRBJ2-7
TGCAGTGCTCACAGGGGGGAGTACGAGCAGTACTTC CSAHRGEYEQYF TRBV20-1 TRBD1 NA TRBJ2-7
TGTGCCAGCAGCACCCAGAGGACAGGGTCCTTTAAAGCTTTCTTT CASSTQRTGSFKAFF TRBV7-2 TRBD1 NA TRBJ1-1
TGCAGTGCTAGGAGGAGGCTAGCGGAAACCCAGTTCTTC CSARRRLAETQFF TRBV20-1 TRBD2 few TRBJ2-1
TGTGCCAGCAGCCACCGGGACAGGGATGGCTACACCTTC CASSHRDRDGYTF TRBV12-3/TRBV12-4 TRBD1 NA TRBJ1-2
TGTGCCAGCAGCCAAGATGGGGCGGACTACGAGCAGTACTTC CASSQDGADYEQYF TRBV4-2 NA NA TRBJ2-7
TGTGCCAGCAGCTTAGCACAGGGACGCCAAGAGACCCAGTACTTC CASSLAQGRQETQYF TRBV11-2 NA few TRBJ2-5